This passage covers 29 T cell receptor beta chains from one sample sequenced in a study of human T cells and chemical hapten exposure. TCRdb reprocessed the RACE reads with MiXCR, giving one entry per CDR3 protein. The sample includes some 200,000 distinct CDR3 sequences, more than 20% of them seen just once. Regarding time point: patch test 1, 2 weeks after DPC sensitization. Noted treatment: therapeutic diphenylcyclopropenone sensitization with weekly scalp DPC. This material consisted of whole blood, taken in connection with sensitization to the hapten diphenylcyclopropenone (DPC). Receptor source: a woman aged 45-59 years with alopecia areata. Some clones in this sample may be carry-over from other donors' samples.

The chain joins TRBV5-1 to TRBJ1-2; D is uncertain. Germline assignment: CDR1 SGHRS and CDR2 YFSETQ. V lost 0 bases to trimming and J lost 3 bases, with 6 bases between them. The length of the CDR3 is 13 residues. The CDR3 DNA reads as TGCGCCAGCAGCTTGGAAACCCACTATGGCTACACCTTC. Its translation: CASSLETHYGYTF.

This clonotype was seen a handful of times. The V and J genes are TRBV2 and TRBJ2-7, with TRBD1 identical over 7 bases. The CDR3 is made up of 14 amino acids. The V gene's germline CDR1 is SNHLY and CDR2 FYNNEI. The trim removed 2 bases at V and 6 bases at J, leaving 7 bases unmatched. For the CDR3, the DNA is TGTGCCAGCAGTGAACGAACAGGGGATTCCGAGCAGTACTTC. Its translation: CASSERTGDSEQYF.

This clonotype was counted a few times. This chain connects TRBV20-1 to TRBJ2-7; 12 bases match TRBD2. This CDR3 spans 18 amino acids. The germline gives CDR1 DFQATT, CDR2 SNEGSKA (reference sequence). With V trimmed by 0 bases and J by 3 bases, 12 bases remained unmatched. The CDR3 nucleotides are TGCAGTGCTAGAGATGCGACTAGCGGGAGCCAAATAGGCTACGAGCAGTACTTC. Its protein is CSARDATSGSQIGYEQYF.

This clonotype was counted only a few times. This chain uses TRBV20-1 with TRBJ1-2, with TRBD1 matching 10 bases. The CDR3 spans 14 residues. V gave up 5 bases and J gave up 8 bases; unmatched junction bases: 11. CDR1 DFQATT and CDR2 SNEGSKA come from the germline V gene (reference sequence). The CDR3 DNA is TGCAGTGCTTTCGCGACAGGGGGCGTTGACGGCTACACCTTC. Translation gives CSAFATGGVDGYTF.

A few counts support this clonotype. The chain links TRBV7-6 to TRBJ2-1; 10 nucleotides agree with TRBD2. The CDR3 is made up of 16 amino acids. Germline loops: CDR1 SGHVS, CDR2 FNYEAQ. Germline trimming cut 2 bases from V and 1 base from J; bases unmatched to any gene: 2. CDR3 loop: CASSLLAGGSYNEQFF. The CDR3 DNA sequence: TGTGCCAGCAGCTTATTAGCGGGAGGATCCTACAATGAGCAGTTCTTC.

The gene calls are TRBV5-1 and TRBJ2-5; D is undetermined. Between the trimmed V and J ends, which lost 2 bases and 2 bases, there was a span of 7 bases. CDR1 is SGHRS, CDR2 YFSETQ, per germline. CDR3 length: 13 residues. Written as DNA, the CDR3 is TGCGCCAGCAGCTTCTCCGTTCAAGAGACCCAGTACTTC. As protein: CASSFSVQETQYF. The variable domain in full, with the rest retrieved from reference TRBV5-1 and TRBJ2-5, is KAGVTQTPRYLIKTRGQQVTLSCSPISGHRSVSWYQQTPGQGLQFLFEYFSETQRNKGNFPGRFSGRQFSNSRSEMNVSTLELGDSALYLCASSFSVQETQYFGPGTRLLVL.

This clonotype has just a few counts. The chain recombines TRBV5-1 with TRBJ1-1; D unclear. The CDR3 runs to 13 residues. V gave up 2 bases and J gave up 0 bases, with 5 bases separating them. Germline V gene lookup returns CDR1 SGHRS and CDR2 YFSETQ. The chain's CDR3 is CASSFTLNTEAFF. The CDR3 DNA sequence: TGCGCCAGCAGCTTCACACTGAACACTGAAGCTTTCTTT.

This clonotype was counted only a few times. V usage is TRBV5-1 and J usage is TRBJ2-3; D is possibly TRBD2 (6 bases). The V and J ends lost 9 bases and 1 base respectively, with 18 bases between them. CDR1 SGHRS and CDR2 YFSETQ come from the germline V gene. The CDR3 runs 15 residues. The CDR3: CATTRASVGTDTQYF. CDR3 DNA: TGCGCCACGACCCGTGCTAGCGTCGGCACAGATACGCAGTATTTT. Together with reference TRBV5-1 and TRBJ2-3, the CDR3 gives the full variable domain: KAGVTQTPRYLIKTRGQQVTLSCSPISGHRSVSWYQQTPGQGLQFLFEYFSETQRNKGNFPGRFSGRQFSNSRSEMNVSTLELGDSALYLCATTRASVGTDTQYFGPGTRLTVL.

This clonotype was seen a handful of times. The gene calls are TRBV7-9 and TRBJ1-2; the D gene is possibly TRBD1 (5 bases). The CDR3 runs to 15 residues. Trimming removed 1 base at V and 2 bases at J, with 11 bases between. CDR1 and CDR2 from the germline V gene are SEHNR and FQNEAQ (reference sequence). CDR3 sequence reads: CASSLDRTTNYGYTF. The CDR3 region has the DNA TGTGCCAGCAGCTTAGATAGGACAACCAACTATGGCTACACCTTC.

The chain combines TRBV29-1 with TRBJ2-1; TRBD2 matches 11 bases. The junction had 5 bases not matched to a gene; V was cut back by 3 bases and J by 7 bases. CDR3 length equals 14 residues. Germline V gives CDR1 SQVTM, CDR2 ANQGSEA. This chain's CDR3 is CSVDLAGGRNEQFF. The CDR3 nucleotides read TGCAGCGTTGATCTAGCGGGAGGCCGGAATGAGCAGTTCTTC.

The CDR3, as DNA: TGTGCCAGCAGCTCCCGGTCGTATAACTATGGCTACACCTTC. Translation gives CASSSRSYNYGYTF. The J gene is TRBJ1-2, the V gene TRBV7-9; D is uncertain. This CDR3 is 14 amino acids long. Germline V lookup: CDR1 SEHNR, CDR2 FQNEAQ (reference sequence). The V and J ends lost 4 bases and 1 base respectively, with 10 bases between them.

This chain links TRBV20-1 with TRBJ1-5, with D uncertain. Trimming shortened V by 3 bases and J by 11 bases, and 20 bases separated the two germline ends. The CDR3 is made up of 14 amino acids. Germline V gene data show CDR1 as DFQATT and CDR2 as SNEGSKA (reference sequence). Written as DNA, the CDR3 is TGCAGTGCTAGCCCTTCAGGAGGGTATCGCGCCCAGCATTTT. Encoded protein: CSASPSGGYRAQHF.

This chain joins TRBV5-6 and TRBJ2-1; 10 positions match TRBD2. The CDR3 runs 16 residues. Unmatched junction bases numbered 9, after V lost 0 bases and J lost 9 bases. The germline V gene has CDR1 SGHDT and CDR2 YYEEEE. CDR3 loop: CASSLGGLAGVFEQFF. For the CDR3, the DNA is TGTGCCAGCAGCTTGGGGGGGCTAGCGGGAGTCTTTGAGCAGTTCTTC.

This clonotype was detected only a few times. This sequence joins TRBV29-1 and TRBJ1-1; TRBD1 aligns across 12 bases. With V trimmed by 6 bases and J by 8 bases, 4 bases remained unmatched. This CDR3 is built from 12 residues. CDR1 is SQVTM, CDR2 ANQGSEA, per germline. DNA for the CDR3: TGCAGCGTAAGGGACAGGGGGCAGGAAGCTTTCTTT. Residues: CSVRDRGQEAFF.

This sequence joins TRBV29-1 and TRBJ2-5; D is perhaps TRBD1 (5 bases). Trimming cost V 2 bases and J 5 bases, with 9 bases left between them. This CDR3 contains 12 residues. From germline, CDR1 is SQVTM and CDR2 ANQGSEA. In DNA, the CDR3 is TGCAGCGTTGAACAGGGTGCCGAGACCCAGTACTTC. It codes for CSVEQGAETQYF. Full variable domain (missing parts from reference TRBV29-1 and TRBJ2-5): SAVISQKPSRDICQRGTSLTIQCQVDSQVTMMFWYRQQPGQSLTLIATANQGSEATYESGFVIDKFPISRPNLTFSTLTVSNMSPEDSSIYLCSVEQGAETQYFGPGTRLLVL.

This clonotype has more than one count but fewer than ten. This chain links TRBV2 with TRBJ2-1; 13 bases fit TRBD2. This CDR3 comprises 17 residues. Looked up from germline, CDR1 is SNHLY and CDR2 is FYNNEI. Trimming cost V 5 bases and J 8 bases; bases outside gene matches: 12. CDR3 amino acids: CASSRTSGSLLRDEQFF. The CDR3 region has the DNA TGTGCCAGCAGTAGGACTAGCGGGAGCCTTTTGAGAGATGAGCAGTTCTTC.

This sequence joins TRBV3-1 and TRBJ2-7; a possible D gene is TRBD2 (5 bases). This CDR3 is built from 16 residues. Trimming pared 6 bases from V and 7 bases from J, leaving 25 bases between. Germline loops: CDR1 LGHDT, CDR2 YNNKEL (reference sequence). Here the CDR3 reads CASRRSEPGGPLEQYF. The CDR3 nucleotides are TGTGCCAGCAGGCGGTCGGAACCTGGAGGTCCGTTGGAGCAGTACTTC.

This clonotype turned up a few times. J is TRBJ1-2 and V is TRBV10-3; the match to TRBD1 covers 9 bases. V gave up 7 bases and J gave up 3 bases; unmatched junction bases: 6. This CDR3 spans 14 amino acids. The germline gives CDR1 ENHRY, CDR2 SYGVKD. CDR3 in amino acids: CAITTGQGDYGYTF. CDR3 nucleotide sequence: TGTGCCATCACGACGGGACAGGGAGACTATGGCTACACCTTC.

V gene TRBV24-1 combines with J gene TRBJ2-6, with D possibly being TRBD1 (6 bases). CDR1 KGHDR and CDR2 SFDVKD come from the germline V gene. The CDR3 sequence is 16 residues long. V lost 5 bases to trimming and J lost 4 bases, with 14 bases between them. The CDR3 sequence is CATSALDRPGANVLTF. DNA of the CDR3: TGTGCCACCAGTGCCCTAGACAGGCCCGGGGCCAACGTCCTGACTTTC.

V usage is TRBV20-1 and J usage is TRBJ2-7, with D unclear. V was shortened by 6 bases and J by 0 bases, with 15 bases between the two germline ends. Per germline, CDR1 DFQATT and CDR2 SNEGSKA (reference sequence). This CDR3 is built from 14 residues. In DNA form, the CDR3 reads TGCAGTGCCCTAGATTCCCTCGTCTCCTACGAGCAGTACTTC. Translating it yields CSALDSLVSYEQYF.

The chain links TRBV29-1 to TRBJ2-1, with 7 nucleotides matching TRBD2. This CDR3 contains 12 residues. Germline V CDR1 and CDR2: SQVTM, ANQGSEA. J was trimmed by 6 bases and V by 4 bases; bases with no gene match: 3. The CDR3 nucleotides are TGCAGCGTTGCGGGCGGGAGCAATGAGCAGTTCTTC. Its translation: CSVAGGSNEQFF.

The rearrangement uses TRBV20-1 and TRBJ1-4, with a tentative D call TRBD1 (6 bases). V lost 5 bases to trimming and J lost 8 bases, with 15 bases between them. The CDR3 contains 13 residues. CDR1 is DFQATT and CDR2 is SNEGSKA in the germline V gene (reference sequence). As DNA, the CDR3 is TGCAGTGCTTTCGGGGGGGCTGGAGAAAAACTGTTTTTT. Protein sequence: CSAFGGAGEKLFF.

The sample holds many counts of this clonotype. The CDR3 is CSVNLAGVGYEQYF. DNA for the CDR3: TGCAGTGTCAATCTAGCGGGAGTAGGTTACGAGCAGTACTTC. The gene calls are TRBV29-1 and TRBJ2-7; TRBD2 matches at 10 bases. Germline CDR1 SQVTM, CDR2 ANQGSEA. The CDR3 runs to 14 residues.

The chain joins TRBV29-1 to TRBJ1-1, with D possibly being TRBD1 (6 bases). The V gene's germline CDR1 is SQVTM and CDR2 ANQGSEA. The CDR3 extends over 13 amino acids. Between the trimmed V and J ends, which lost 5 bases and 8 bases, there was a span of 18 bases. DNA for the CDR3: TGCAGCGTTTTGACGACAGGCCGTTCGGAAGCTTTCTTT. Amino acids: CSVLTTGRSEAFF.

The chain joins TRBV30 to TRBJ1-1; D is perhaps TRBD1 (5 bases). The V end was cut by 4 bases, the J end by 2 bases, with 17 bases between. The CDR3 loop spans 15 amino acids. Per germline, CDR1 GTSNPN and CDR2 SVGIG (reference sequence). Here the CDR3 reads CAWTATETPNTEAFF. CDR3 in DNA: TGTGCCTGGACCGCGACAGAAACCCCTAACACTGAAGCTTTCTTT.

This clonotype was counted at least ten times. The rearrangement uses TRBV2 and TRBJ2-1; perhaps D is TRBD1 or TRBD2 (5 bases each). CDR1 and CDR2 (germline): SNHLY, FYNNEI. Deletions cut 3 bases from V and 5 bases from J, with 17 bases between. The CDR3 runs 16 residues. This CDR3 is CASSDSFGALDNEQFF. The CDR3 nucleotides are TGTGCCAGCAGTGATAGTTTCGGGGCCCTCGACAATGAGCAGTTCTTC.

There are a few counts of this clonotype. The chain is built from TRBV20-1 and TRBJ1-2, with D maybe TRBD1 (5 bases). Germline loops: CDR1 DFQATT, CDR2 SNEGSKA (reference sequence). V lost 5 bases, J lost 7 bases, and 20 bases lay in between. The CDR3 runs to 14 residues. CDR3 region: CSASGAEGLGGYTF. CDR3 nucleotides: TGCAGTGCTTCCGGAGCGGAGGGGCTGGGTGGCTACACCTTC.

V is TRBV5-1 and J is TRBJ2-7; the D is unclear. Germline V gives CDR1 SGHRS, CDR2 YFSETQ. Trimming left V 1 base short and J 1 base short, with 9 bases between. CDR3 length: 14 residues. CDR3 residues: CASSLSLLSYEQYF. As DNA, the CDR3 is TGCGCCAGCAGCTTGTCCCTTTTATCCTACGAGCAGTACTTC.

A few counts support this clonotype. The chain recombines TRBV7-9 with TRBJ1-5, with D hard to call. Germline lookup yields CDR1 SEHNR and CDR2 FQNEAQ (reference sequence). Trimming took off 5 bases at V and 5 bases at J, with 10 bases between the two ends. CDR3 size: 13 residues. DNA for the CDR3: TGTGCCAGCAGCCCAGGAGCCTATCAGCCCCAGCATTTT. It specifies CASSPGAYQPQHF.